Listed here are 20 T cell receptor beta chains from one sample, sequenced in a study of cytomegalovirus exposure and HLA in healthy donors. It was with 60 Vbeta and 13 Jbeta primers that the PCR ran. The method was immunoSEQ multiplex PCR; TCRdb's version includes in-frame clones alone and lacks a portion of them. Of 90,000 to 120,000 clones listed, 70% to 85% are singletons. Sample: PBMCs. The receptors here all came from a male donor in good health and CMV-seronegative.

The chain combines TRBV6-4 with TRBJ2-3; no definite D call. The CDR3 extends over 12 amino acids. Germline V gives CDR1 MRHNA, CDR2 SNTAGT. Trimming removed 3 bases at V and 3 bases at J, with 4 bases between. CDR3 DNA sequence: TGTGCCAGCAGTGATACAACAGATACGCAGTATTTT. Protein sequence: CASSDTTDTQYF.

The J gene is TRBJ2-5, the V gene TRBV5-1; 11 nucleotides align to TRBD1. Germline V gene sequence: CDR1 SGHRS, CDR2 YFSETQ. This CDR3 contains 15 residues. The V segment lost 1 base and the J segment 3 bases; nucleotides outside the gene matches: 2. The DNA of the CDR3 is TGCGCCAGCAGCTTGCCGGGACAGGGGGAAGAGACCCAGTACTTC. Translated: CASSLPGQGEETQYF. Full variable domain (missing parts from reference TRBV5-1 and TRBJ2-5): KAGVTQTPRYLIKTRGQQVTLSCSPISGHRSVSWYQQTPGQGLQFLFEYFSETQRNKGNFPGRFSGRQFSNSRSEMNVSTLELGDSALYLCASSLPGQGEETQYFGPGTRLLVL.

The rearrangement links TRBV7-9 to TRBJ2-3; D gene uncertain. The germline V and J ends were trimmed by 5 bases and 10 bases, with 10 bases remaining between them. Looked up from germline, CDR1 is SEHNR and CDR2 is FQNEAQ (reference sequence). The CDR3 length is 11 residues. CDR3 region: CASSPLLAQYF. In DNA form, the CDR3 reads TGTGCCAGCAGCCCCCTTCTCGCGCAGTATTTT.

This clone occurred once. This chain links TRBV7-3 with TRBJ2-7; 8 bases agree with TRBD1. V gave up 5 bases and J gave up 2 bases; unmatched junction bases: 8. The CDR3 contains 15 residues. Per germline, CDR1 SGHTA and CDR2 FQGTGA. The CDR3 protein is CASSLDRGTAYEQYF. DNA for the CDR3: TGTGCCAGCAGCCTAGACAGGGGTACCGCCTACGAGCAGTACTTC.

J is TRBJ2-6 and V is TRBV28; weak D call: TRBD1 (6 bases). The V end lost 0 bases, the J end lost 4 bases, and 10 bases lay between the germline ends. This CDR3 region has 16 residues. Germline-derived CDR1 and CDR2 are MDHEN and SYDVKM. The CDR3 DNA reads TGTGCCAGCAGTTTATGGCCAACAGGGGGGGCCAACGTCCTGACTTTC. Translation: CASSLWPTGGANVLTF.

This chain links TRBV30 with TRBJ2-7, with 7 bases that match TRBD2. CDR3 length: 12 amino acids. Trimming removed 8 bases from V and 2 bases from J; junction bases left unmatched: 6. The germline CDR1 and CDR2 sequences are GTSNPN and SVGIG (reference sequence). CDR3 loop: CALGGTAYEQYF. In DNA, the CDR3 is TGTGCCCTGGGGGGGACTGCCTACGAGCAGTACTTC.

V usage is TRBV25-1 and J usage is TRBJ1-2; D is undetermined. CDR1 is MGHDK, CDR2 SYGVNS, per germline. The V end lost 0 bases, the J end lost 0 bases, and 5 bases lay between the germline ends. This CDR3 spans 14 amino acids. CDR3 sequence: CASSEYRSNYGYTF. CDR3 nucleotide sequence: TGTGCCAGCAGTGAATACCGTTCTAACTATGGCTACACCTTC.

This clone came up a few times. The CDR3 here is CASSEGGTTEAFF. CDR3 sequence (DNA): TGCGCCAGCAGTGAAGGAGGTACCACTGAAGCTTTCTTT. The chain uses TRBV10-2 and TRBJ1-1; D uncertain. Trimming shortened V by 3 bases and J by 4 bases, and 9 bases separated the two germline ends. The CDR3 length is 13 residues. Germline CDR1 reads WSHSY; CDR2 reads SAAADI.

In this sample, this clone is medium-sized (0.01 to 0.1%). The chain has TRBV27 and TRBJ1-4; 7 positions match TRBD1. Per the germline V gene, CDR1 is MNHEY and CDR2 is SMNVEV (reference sequence). V dropped 5 bases and J dropped 3; count of bases not matched to a gene: 3. The CDR3 covers 14 residues. The CDR3 bases are TGTGCCAGCAGTAGGCAGGGGGCTAATGAAAAACTGTTTTTT. Amino acid sequence: CASSRQGANEKLFF.

The chain carries TRBV19 and TRBJ1-5, with TRBD1 matching 7 bases. Germline V lookup: CDR1 LNHDA, CDR2 SQIVND (reference sequence). The CDR3 is made up of 13 amino acids. The V segment lost 7 bases and the J segment 7 bases; nucleotides outside the gene matches: 7. The CDR3 DNA is TGTGCCAGTACCCAAATACAGGGGCAGCCCCAGCATTTT. Its protein is CASTQIQGQPQHF. The variable domain in full, with the rest retrieved from reference TRBV19 and TRBJ1-5, is DGGITQSPKYLFRKEGQNVTLSCEQNLNHDAMYWYRQDPGQGLRLIYYSQIVNDFQKGDIAEGYSVSREKKESFPLTVTSAQKNPTAFYLCASTQIQGQPQHFGDGTRLSIL.

The V call is TRBV5-1, the J call TRBJ2-3; TRBD2 matches at 8 bases. V was clipped by 3 bases and J by 4 bases; unmatched bases: 7. Germline V gives CDR1 SGHRS, CDR2 YFSETQ. The CDR3 consists of 15 residues. CDR3: CASSSLGREADTQYF. The CDR3 nucleotides read TGCGCCAGCAGCTCCCTGGGGCGGGAGGCAGATACGCAGTATTTT.

This sequence joins TRBV7-3 and TRBJ2-1, with D perhaps matching TRBD2 (7 bases). V lost 6 bases and J 10 bases, leaving 25 bases between the germline ends. Germline lookup yields CDR1 SGHTA and CDR2 FQGTGA. The CDR3 is 16 amino acids. CDR3 in amino acids: CASRPSSVRGEGEQFF. The DNA for the CDR3 is TGTGCCAGCAGGCCTTCTAGCGTGAGGGGGGAGGGGGAGCAGTTCTTC.

This sequence joins TRBV14 and TRBJ1-1; 9 bases are shared with TRBD1. CDR3 size: 15 residues. The germline V gene has CDR1 SGHDN and CDR2 FVKESK. V lost 5 bases, J lost 0 bases, and 4 bases stayed unmatched. This CDR3 reads CASSGQGLMNTEAFF. DNA of the CDR3: TGTGCCAGCAGCGGACAGGGGCTGATGAACACTGAAGCTTTCTTT.

The J gene is TRBJ2-3, the V gene TRBV7-8, with TRBD2 as a possible D gene (6 bases). V lost 4 bases to trimming and J lost 0 bases, with 8 bases between them. Germline CDR1 reads SGHVS; CDR2 reads FQNEAQ. The CDR3 has 14 residues. The CDR3 loop is CASSSGTSTDTQYF. CDR3 DNA: TGTGCCAGCAGCTCCGGGACTAGCACAGATACGCAGTATTTT. Variable domain in full (rest from reference TRBV7-8 and TRBJ2-3): GAGVSQSPRYKVAKRGQDVALRCDPISGHVSLFWYQQALGQGPEFLTYFQNEAQLDKSGLPSDRFFAERPEGSVSTLKIQRTQQEDSAVYLCASSSGTSTDTQYFGPGTRLTVL.

The chain carries TRBV28 and TRBJ2-1, with D possibly matching TRBD1 (6 bases). CDR3 length: 15 amino acids. Germline CDR1 and CDR2: MDHEN and SYDVKM. Between the trimmed V and J ends, which lost 8 bases and 2 bases, there was a span of 16 bases. The CDR3 is CASAFQGIAYNEQFF. CDR3 DNA sequence: TGTGCCAGCGCATTCCAGGGGATTGCCTACAATGAGCAGTTCTTC.

The rearrangement links TRBV25-1 to TRBJ2-1; maybe TRBD1 (7 bases). This CDR3 contains 14 residues. CDR1 and CDR2 (germline): MGHDK, SYGVNS. The V end was cut by 3 bases, the J end by 7 bases, with 13 bases between. The CDR3 sequence is CASSDRGAWNEQFF. The DNA of the CDR3 is TGTGCCAGCAGTGACAGGGGGGCCTGGAATGAGCAGTTCTTC.

Here the CDR3 DNA reads TGTGCCAGCAGTGAGGGCCCGAACACTGAAGCTTTCTTT. Translating gives CASSEGPNTEAFF. The V gene is TRBV9, the J gene TRBJ1-1; D not certain. The V and J ends lost 5 bases and 1 base respectively, with 9 bases between them. The germline gives CDR1 SGDLS, CDR2 YYNGEE. The CDR3 has 13 residues. Based on the CDR3 plus reference TRBV9 and TRBJ1-1, the full variable domain is DSGVTQTPKHLITATGQRVTLRCSPRSGDLSVYWYQQSLDQGLQFLIQYYNGEERAKGNILERFSAQQFPDLHSELNLSSLELGDSALYFCASSEGPNTEAFFGQGTRLTVV.

The chain links TRBV30 to TRBJ1-5; D uncertain. CDR1 is GTSNPN, CDR2 SVGIG, per germline (reference sequence). Between the trimmed V and J ends, which lost 0 bases and 6 bases, there was a span of 9 bases. The CDR3 has 13 amino acids. In DNA, the CDR3 is TGTGCCTGGAGTGTAGGCGGGGTTCAGCCCCAGCATTTT. It specifies CAWSVGGVQPQHF.

The chain recombines TRBV7-9 with TRBJ1-2; possibly TRBD1 for D (5 bases). Per the germline V gene, CDR1 is SEHNR and CDR2 is FQNEAQ (reference sequence). The V end was cut by 4 bases, the J end by 7 bases, with 13 bases between. The CDR3 has 13 residues. CDR3 nucleotides: TGTGCCAGCAGCTCCGCCCAGGGATTTGGCTACACCTTC. Its protein product is CASSSAQGFGYTF.

The CDR3 coding sequence is TGTGCCAGCTCACCGCCGGGACTAGACCAGAGAGAGCAGTTCTTC. Amino acid sequence: CASSPPGLDQREQFF. V and J are TRBV18 and TRBJ2-1; 8 positions match TRBD2. J was trimmed by 10 bases and V by 3 bases; bases with no gene match: 11. From germline, CDR1 is KGHSH and CDR2 LQKENI. There are 15 residues in the CDR3.